This T cell receptor (beta chain) stems from a study of cytomegalovirus exposure and HLA in healthy donors. The study, taken as a whole, reports: The study listed some 160 cytomegalovirus-associated TCR beta chains. Fewer N-insertions (relative to the roughly 670-donor mean) were reportedly seen in an Asian-associated ancestry cluster in a later analysis.

Both 60 Vbeta primers and 13 Jbeta primers went into the PCR. The repertoire was sequenced with immunoSEQ multiplex PCR; TCRdb's copy has only in-frame clones and lacks some. This table has some 91,000 clones, about 89% appearing once. CDR3 length: 16 residues. Germline loops: CDR1 LGHNA, CDR2 YNFKEQ. The ends were cut back, 1 base at V and 2 bases at J, with 12 bases in the middle. In the case of this clone: The antigen remains undetermined.

This receptor was identified in a young man in good health and CMV-seropositive. The source material was PBMCs. V gene TRBV4-2 combines with J gene TRBJ1-5; no clear D. The CDR3 loop reads CASSQVSRGGNQPQHF. The CDR3 nucleotides are TGTGCCAGCAGCCAAGTAAGCCGGGGTGGCAATCAGCCCCAGCATTTT.